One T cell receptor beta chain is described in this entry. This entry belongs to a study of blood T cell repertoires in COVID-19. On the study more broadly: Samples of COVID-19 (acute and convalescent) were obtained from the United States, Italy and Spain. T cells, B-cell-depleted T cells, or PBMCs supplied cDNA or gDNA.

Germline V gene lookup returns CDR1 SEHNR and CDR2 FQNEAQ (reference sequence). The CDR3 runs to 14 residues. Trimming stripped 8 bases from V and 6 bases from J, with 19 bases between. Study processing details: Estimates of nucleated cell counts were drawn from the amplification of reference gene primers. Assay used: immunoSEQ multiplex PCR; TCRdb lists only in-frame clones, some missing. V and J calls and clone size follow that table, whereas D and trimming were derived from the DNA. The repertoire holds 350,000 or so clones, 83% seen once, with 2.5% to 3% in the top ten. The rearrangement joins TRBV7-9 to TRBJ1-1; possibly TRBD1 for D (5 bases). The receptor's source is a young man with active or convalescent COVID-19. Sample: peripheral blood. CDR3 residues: CASPPEAWGPEAFF. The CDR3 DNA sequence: TGTGCCAGCCCCCCAGAGGCGTGGGGCCCTGAAGCTTTCTTT.